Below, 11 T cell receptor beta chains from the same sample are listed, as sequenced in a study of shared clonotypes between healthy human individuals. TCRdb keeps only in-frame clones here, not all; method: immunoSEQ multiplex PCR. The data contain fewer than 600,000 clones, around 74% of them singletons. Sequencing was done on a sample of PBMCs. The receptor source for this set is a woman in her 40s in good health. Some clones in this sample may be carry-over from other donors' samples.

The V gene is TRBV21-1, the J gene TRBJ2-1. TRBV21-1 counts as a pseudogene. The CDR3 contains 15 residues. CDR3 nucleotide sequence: TGTGCCAGCAGCTACTGTGGGACCTCGAACAATGAGCAGTTCTTC. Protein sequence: CASSYCGTSNNEQFF.

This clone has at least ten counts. CDR3: CASSSLDRLGAQHF. The CDR3 nucleotides read TGTGCCAGCAGTTCCCTGGACAGGTTGGGAGCCCAGCATTTT. The chain employs TRBV27 and TRBJ1-5, with TRBD1 identical over 7 bases. CDR1 is MNHEY and CDR2 is SMNVEV in the germline V gene (reference sequence). V lost 4 bases to trimming and J lost 11 bases; unmatched junction nucleotides: 11. The CDR3 runs 14 residues.

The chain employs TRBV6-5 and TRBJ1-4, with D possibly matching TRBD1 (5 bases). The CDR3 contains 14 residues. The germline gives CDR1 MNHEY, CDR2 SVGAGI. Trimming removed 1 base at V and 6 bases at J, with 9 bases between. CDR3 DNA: TGTGCCAGCAGTTACTGGCGAGGGGATGAAAAACTGTTTTTT. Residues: CASSYWRGDEKLFF.

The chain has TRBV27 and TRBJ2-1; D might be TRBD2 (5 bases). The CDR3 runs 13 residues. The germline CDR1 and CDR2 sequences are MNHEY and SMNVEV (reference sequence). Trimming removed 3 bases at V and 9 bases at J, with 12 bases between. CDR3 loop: CASSFRGLGEQFF. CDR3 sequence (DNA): TGTGCCAGCAGTTTCAGAGGGCTCGGTGAGCAGTTCTTC.

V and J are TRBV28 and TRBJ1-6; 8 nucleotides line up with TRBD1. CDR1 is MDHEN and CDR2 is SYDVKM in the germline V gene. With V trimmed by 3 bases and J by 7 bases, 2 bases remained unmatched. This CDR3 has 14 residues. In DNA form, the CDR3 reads TGTGCCAGCAGTTTGGACAGGGAGAATTCACCCCTCCACTTT. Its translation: CASSLDRENSPLHF.

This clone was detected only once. Written as DNA, the CDR3 is TGTGCCAGCACCAACAGGGGGTACAATGAGCAGTTCTTC. This codes for CASTNRGYNEQFF. The V gene is TRBV11-1, the J gene TRBJ2-1, with 8 positions matching TRBD1. Germline loops: CDR1 SGHAT, CDR2 FQDESV (reference sequence). Unmatched junction bases numbered 3, after V lost 7 bases and J lost 4 bases. This CDR3 is 13 amino acids long.

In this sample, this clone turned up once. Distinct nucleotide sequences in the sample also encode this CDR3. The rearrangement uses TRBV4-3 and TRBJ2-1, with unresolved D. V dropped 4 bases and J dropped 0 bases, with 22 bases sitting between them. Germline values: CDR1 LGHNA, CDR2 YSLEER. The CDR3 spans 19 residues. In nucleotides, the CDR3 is TGCGCCAGCAGCCCATCCTGGGGTGCAGCAATGAGCTCCTACAATGAGCAGTTCTTC. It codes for CASSPSWGAAMSSYNEQFF.

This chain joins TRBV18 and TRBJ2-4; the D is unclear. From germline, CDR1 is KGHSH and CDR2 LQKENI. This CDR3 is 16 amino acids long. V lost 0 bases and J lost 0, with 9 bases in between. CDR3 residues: CASSPPPSLAKNIQYF. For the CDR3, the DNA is TGTGCCAGCTCACCACCCCCGAGTTTAGCCAAAAACATTCAGTACTTC.

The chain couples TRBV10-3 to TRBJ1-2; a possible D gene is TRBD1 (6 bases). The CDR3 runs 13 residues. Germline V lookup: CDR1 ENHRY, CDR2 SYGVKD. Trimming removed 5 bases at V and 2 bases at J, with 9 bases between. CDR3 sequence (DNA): TGTGCCATCAGTCTAGGACAGAACTATGGCTACACCTTC. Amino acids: CAISLGQNYGYTF.

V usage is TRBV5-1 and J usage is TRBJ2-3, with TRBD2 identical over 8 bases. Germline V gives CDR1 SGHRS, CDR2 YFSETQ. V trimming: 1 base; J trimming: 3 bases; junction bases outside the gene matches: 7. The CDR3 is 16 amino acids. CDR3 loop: CASSLNGRAGTDTQYF. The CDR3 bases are TGCGCCAGCAGCTTGAACGGGAGGGCCGGGACAGATACGCAGTATTTT.

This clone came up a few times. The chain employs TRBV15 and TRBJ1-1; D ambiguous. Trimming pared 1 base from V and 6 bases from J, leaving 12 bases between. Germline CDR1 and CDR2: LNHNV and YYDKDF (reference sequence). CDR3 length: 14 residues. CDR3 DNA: TGTGCCACCAGCAGAGGCGCGCCGGAGGCTGAAGCTTTCTTT. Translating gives CATSRGAPEAEAFF. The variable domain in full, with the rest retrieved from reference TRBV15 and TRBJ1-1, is DAMVIQNPRYQVTQFGKPVTLSCSQTLNHNVMYWYQQKSSQAPKLLFHYYDKDFNNEADTPDNFQSRRPNTSFCFLDIRSPGLGDTAMYLCATSRGAPEAEAFFGQGTRLTVV.